The T cell receptor (beta chain) under discussion was sequenced for a study of post-analysis software for immune sequencing data (dated by TCRdb to between 2014 and 2016). As for the study more broadly: Disease courses on record covered relapsing-remitting, secondary progressive and progressive-relapsing multiple sclerosis, though some patients had no subtype annotation. The patient repertoires were compared against fewer than twelve previously published healthy control repertoires obtained from donors aged roughly 6 to 28 years. A subset of samples was prepared in parallel using single-end sample barcoding, then pooled and co-amplified after Illumina adapter ligation. Overall results and qualifications from the work: Patients showed significantly higher frequencies than controls for several TRBV segments, among them TRBV5-6, TRBV5-1 and TRBV20-1. The control group was slightly older than the multiple sclerosis patient group. Direct clustering with F measure showed strong co-clustering of samples prepared in the same batch, prompting a batch-effect correction. Normalized Chao1 diversity was significantly lower in multiple sclerosis patients than controls, suggesting substantial peripheral T-cell clonal expansion.

Points on this clonotype: Its antigen remains unidentified. Base quality data are lacking; no much larger clone is found one base away.

To demonstrate the VDJtools post-analysis software, TCR beta repertoires were profiled from the peripheral blood of roughly 12 young patients with multiple sclerosis. The multiple sclerosis patients were children and adolescents between roughly 6 and 16 years of age. Library method: PCR. Sequencing relied on an Illumina HiSeq 2500. To reduce PCR and sequencing biases, unique molecular identifiers were incorporated into the TCR beta cDNA libraries. Every 1 to 10 million input T cells yielded roughly 500,000 cDNA molecules, meaning each molecule approximated one T cell. The patient libraries were prepared and sequenced using the same protocol as the earlier healthy control dataset. Samples belonging to the same batch were prepared together, multiplexed and sequenced on a shared HiSeq lane. As for the authors' bioinformatics: Raw barcoded reads were processed with MIGEC, discarding single-read molecular identifier groups before consensus assembly and CDR3 extraction. Clonotype tables were post-analysed with VDJtools, and diversity was normalized by down-sampling all datasets to the smallest sample size. Repertoire overlap clustering matched CDR3 amino acid but not nucleotide sequences to correct batch-related cross-sample contamination. Using fastp trimming at Q25 and MiXCR clonotype assembly, TCRdb reanalyzed the public sequencing data and kept in-frame beta chains. Merged by CDR3 protein, the rows form single entries marked with the most common genes and DNA. The V and J calls and clone size are TCRdb's, not the authors'. In all, the sample holds about 820,000 distinct CDR3 sequences, and approximately 53% of those were seen once. The ten top clones hold under 6% of the sample.

The junction shows trimming of 8 bases on V and 1 base on J, plus 16 bases between the germline ends. The CDR3 spans 15 residues, from the cysteine through the phenylalanine. Only the CDR3 part of the read is kept: 45 bases, read in frame from the first base. Taken from the germline V gene, the CDR1 and CDR2 loops are MNHEY and SVGAGI. The rearranged chain carries TRBV6-5 and TRBJ2-3, and perhaps TRBD2 as D gene, on 6 matching bases. What was sequenced was blood. This TCR came from a girl between 10 and 17 years old with multiple sclerosis. The CDR3 region reads CASALGRTRTDTQYF. The bases read TGTGCCAGCGCTCTGGGGAGGACCCGCACAGATACGCAGTATTTT.